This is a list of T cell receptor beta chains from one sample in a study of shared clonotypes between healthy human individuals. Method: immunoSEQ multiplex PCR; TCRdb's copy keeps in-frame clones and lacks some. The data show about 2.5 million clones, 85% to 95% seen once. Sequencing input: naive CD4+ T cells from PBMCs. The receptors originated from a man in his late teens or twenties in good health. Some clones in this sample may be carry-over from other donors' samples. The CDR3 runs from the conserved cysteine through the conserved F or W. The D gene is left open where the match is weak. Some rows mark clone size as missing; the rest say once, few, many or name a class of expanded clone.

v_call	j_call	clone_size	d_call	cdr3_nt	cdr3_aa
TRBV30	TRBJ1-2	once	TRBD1	TGTGCCTGGAGTGTAGGCAGGGGGAATGGCTACACCTTC	CAWSVGRGNGYTF
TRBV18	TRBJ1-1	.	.	TGTGCCAGCTCACCACGTGAGGTGATGAACACTGAAGCTTTCTTT	CASSPREVMNTEAFF
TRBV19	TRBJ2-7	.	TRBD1	TGTGCCACCACTCACCCTCAGGGGGCAACCTACGAGCAGTACTTC	CATTHPQGATYEQYF
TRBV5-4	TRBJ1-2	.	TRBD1	TGTGCCAGCAGCCGGAGCGGGCAGGGGGCCGGGTTAAGCTATGGCTACACCTTC	CASSRSGQGAGLSYGYTF
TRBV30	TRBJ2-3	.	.	TGTGCCTGGAGTGGGGGCAGCACAGATACGCAGTATTTT	CAWSGGSTDTQYF
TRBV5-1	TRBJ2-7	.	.	TGCGCCAGCAGCTATCCCTCCCACACCCTGTCCTACGAGCAGTACTTC	CASSYPSHTLSYEQYF
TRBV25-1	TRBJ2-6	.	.	TGTGCCAGCACGGGCTCTGGGGCCAACGTCCTGACTTTC	CASTGSGANVLTF
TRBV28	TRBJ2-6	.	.	TGTGCCAGCAGTTCTGCGGAATCTGGGGCCAACGTCCTGACTTTC	CASSSAESGANVLTF
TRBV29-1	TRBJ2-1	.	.	TGCAGCGTTGAAGGGCCTACTTCCTACAATGAGCAGTTCTTC	CSVEGPTSYNEQFF
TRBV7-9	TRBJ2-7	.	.	TGTGCCAGCAGCTTACCGGGGGCCCCCTACGAGCAGTACTTC	CASSLPGAPYEQYF
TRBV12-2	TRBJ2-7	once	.	TGTGCAAGTCGCTTTGGGCAGGGCGGCGAGCAGTACTTC	CASRFGQGGEQYF
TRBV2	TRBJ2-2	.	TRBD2	TGTGCCAGCAGCGCTGGACTAGCGGGAACCGGGGAGCTGTTTTTT	CASSAGLAGTGELFF
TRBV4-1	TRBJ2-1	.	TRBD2	TGCGCCAGCAGCCGGTCTAGCGGGAGGGCCCGGGAGTGGTTCTTC	CASSRSSGRAREWFF
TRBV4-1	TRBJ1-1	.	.	TGCGCCAGCAGCCCGCCTGCCTCGGGGAACACTGAAGCTTTCTTT	CASSPPASGNTEAFF
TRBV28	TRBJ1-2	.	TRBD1	TGTGCCAGCAGTTCGATCGTTACCCCGGGACAGGGCTATGGCTACACCTTC	CASSSIVTPGQGYGYTF
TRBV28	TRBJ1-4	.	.	TGTGCCAGCAGTTTATGGTCGGCTGAAAAACTGTTTTTT	CASSLWSAEKLFF
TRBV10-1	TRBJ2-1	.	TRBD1	TGCGCCAGCAGGGGACAGGGACAGAAGGGGACCTACAATGAGCAGTTCTTC	CASRGQGQKGTYNEQFF
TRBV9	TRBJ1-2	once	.	TGTGCCAGCAGCGGGGACCCTAACTATGGCTACACCTTC	CASSGDPNYGYTF
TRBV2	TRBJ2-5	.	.	TGTGCCAGCACCAGGGAAGAGACCCAGTACTTC	CASTREETQYF
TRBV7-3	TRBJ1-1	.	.	TGTGCCAGCAGCGCCGGGGGATTAGGGACTGAAGCTTTCTTT	CASSAGGLGTEAFF
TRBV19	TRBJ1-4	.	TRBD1	TGTGCCAGTAGTATCCTCGGACAGGGGCGCGAGACTAATGAAAAACTGTTTTTT	CASSILGQGRETNEKLFF
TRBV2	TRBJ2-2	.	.	TGTGCCAGCAGCCTGGGCCCCGGGGAGCTGTTTTTT	CASSLGPGELFF
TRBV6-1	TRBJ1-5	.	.	TGTGCCAGCAGTGATAGCTACAATCAGCCCCAGCATTTT	CASSDSYNQPQHF
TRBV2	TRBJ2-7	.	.	TGTGCCAGCGAGCTGGGGACGGCTTCCTACGAGCAGTACTTC	CASELGTASYEQYF
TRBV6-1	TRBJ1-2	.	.	TGTGCCAGGGGGGAAGCCAACTATGGCTACACCTTC	CARGEANYGYTF
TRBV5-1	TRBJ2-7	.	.	TGCGCCAGCAGCCCTGGGGTAGCGCCGAATCTATACGAGCAGTACTTC	CASSPGVAPNLYEQYF
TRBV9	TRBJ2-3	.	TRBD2	TGTGCCAGCAGCCCTCGGACTAGCGGGAGTCGGGGCACAGATACGCAGTATTTT	CASSPRTSGSRGTDTQYF
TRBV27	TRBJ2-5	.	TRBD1	TGTGCCAGCAGTTACACGACAGGGGCCCTAGAGACCCAGTACTTC	CASSYTTGALETQYF
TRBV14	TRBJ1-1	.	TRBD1	TGTGCCAGCATTCGGACAGGGGACTCGAACACTGAAGCTTTCTTT	CASIRTGDSNTEAFF
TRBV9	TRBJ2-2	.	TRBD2	TGTGCCAGCAGCGTATTTCTAGCGGGAGAACCCGGGGAGCTGTTTTTT	CASSVFLAGEPGELFF
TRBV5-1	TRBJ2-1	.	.	TGCGCCAGCAGCCTGGGACTGCCCGGATACAATGAGCAGTTCTTC	CASSLGLPGYNEQFF
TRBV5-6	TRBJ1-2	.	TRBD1	TGTGCCAGCAGCCCGGACAGGGAGGGTGGCTACACCTTC	CASSPDREGGYTF
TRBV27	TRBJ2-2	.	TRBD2	TGTGCCAGCAGTTCGGGACTAGCGGGTTTGATCGGGGAGCTGTTTTTT	CASSSGLAGLIGELFF
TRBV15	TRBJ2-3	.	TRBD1	TGTGCCACCAGCAGGGCCTCCGGGACAGCTGTTGATACGCAGTATTTT	CATSRASGTAVDTQYF
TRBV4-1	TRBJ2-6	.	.	TGCGCCAGCAGCCAAGATCCGGGACGGATAACTGGGGCCAACGTCCTGACTTTC	CASSQDPGRITGANVLTF
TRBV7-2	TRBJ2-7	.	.	TGTGCCAGCAGCTCCGGACAGAGCTTTGAGGAGCAGTACTTC	CASSSGQSFEEQYF
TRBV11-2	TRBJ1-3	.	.	TGTGCCAGCAGCTTATCAGCCGTCTCTGGAAACACCATATATTTT	CASSLSAVSGNTIYF
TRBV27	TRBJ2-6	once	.	TGTGCCAGCAGTTTCAGGGATTCTGGGGCCAACGTCCTGACTTTC	CASSFRDSGANVLTF
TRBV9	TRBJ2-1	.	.	TGTGCCAGCAGGACGGTCCCCATTTCTGAGCAGTTCTTC	CASRTVPISEQFF
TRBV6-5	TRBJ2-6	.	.	TGTGCCAGCAGTTATAGCCCCCGGACACATGTCCTGACTTTC	CASSYSPRTHVLTF
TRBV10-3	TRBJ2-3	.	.	TGTGCCATCAGTGAGGGTTTTGGCACAGATACGCAGTATTTT	CAISEGFGTDTQYF
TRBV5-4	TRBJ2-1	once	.	TGTGCCAGCACCCGGGGAGGATCGATGGCGGTCTCCTACAATGAGCAGTTCTTC	CASTRGGSMAVSYNEQFF
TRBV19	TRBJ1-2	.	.	TGTGCCAGTACTACCGGACGGCTTAACTATGGCTACACCTTC	CASTTGRLNYGYTF
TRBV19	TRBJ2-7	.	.	TGTGCCAGTAGACCAGGAGGGGCGAGCGAGCAGTACTTC	CASRPGGASEQYF
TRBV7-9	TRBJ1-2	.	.	TGTGCCAGCAGCGAAAGGGCAGCAGACTATGGCTACACCTTC	CASSERAADYGYTF
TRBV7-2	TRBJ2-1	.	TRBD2	TGTGCCAGCAGCACCTCCGGGACTAGCGGGGGAAGTGAGCAGTTCTTC	CASSTSGTSGGSEQFF
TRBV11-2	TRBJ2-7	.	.	TGTGCCAGCAGCTTAGATTCCTACGAGCAGTACTTC	CASSLDSYEQYF
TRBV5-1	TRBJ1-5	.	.	TGCGCCAGCAGCTTGGACAGCGTCAATCAGCCCCAGCATTTT	CASSLDSVNQPQHF
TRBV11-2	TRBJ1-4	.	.	TGTGCCAGCAGCTCCGTATCCGGTGAAAAACTGTTTTTT	CASSSVSGEKLFF
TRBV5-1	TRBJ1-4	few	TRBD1	TGCGCCAGCAGCTTGGGAGGGACAGGGACTGAAAAACTGTTTTTT	CASSLGGTGTEKLFF
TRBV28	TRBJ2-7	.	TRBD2	TGTGCCAGCAGCCAGACTAGCGGGGGTCTTAGATCCTACGAGCAGTACTTC	CASSQTSGGLRSYEQYF
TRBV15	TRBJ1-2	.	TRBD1	TGTGCCACCAGCAGAGCTACAGGGGTAGATGGCTACACCTTC	CATSRATGVDGYTF
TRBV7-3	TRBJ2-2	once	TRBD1	TGTGCCAGCAGCCCCGGGACAGCGATTGCCGGGGAGCTGTTTTTT	CASSPGTAIAGELFF
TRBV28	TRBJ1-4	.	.	TGTGCCAGCAGTCTTCCCCTACAGGGAAGTAATGAAAAACTGTTTTTT	CASSLPLQGSNEKLFF
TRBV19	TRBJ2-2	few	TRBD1	TGTGCCAGTAGTTCCGGGACAGGGAACACCGGGGAGCTGTTTTTT	CASSSGTGNTGELFF